One and the same sample provided the 9 T cell receptor beta chains below, sequenced in a study of CXCR3-negative and CXCR3-positive naive CD8 T cells. The libraries of TRB cDNA were constructed through 5' RACE using UMI labels. Reprocessing the 5' RACE reads, TCRdb reports a single entry for every CDR3 protein and omits DNA. The sample's table shows fewer than 60,000 distinct CDR3 sequences. Sequencing input: naive CXCR3- CD8+ T cells from blood. Subset meaning: CD45RO-CCR7+CD27+CD95- naive CD8+ T cells lacking CXCR3 (TNR3-). The receptors come from a human donor in good health. Some clones in this sample may be carry-over from other donors' samples.

This rearrangement joins TRBV5-4 to TRBJ2-1; TCRdb gives TRBD2 as the D gene, but with no DNA this cannot be confirmed. Per germline, CDR1 SGHNT and CDR2 YYREEE (reference sequence). The CDR3 contains 12 residues. Here the CDR3 reads CASSLGGPLQFF.

The genes are TRBV6-6 and TRBJ2-1; TCRdb's D call, TRBD2, is unchecked because there is no DNA. Germline CDR1 MNHNY, CDR2 SVGAGI (reference sequence). CDR3 size: 16 residues. CDR3 protein: CASSYPTSGTPNEQFF.

The J gene is TRBJ1-5, the V gene TRBV4-1; as DNA is missing, the TRBD1 call by TCRdb cannot be tested. The germline CDR1 and CDR2 sequences are MGHRA and YSYEKL. The length of the CDR3 is 17 residues. CDR3 loop: CASSQDGQGYSNQPQHF.

The rearrangement links TRBV4-3 to TRBJ2-2. This CDR3 has 13 amino acids. The germline CDR1 and CDR2 sequences are LGHNA and YSLEER. CDR3 amino acids: CASSQDVAGELFF.

The rearrangement uses TRBV12-3 or TRBV12-4 and TRBJ1-1. The CDR3 is made up of 15 amino acids. The CDR3: CASREAGRRNTEAFF.

The rearrangement uses TRBV27 and TRBJ2-3. CDR1 and CDR2 (germline): MNHEY, SMNVEV (reference sequence). The CDR3 is 14 residues long. The CDR3 spells CASSLVISTDTQYF.

This chain uses TRBV7-9 with TRBJ2-2; TCRdb returns TRBD1, unconfirmable since there is no DNA. This CDR3 is built from 16 residues. The germline V gene encodes CDR1 SEHNR and CDR2 FQNEAQ (reference sequence). CDR3 loop: CASSFPGQGATGELFF.

The chain's CDR3 is CSARHSRTGDFEKLFF. The genes are TRBV20-1 and TRBJ1-4; TCRdb indicates TRBD1, and absent DNA this call remains unverified. The CDR3 length is 16 residues. Germline CDR1 and CDR2: DFQATT and SNEGSKA (reference sequence).

The chain's CDR3 is CSVVTGVLSSYEQYF. This chain links TRBV29-1 with TRBJ2-7; with no DNA, the TCRdb D assignment of TRBD1 cannot be verified. The CDR3 length is 15 residues. CDR1 is SQVTM, CDR2 ANQGSEA, per germline.